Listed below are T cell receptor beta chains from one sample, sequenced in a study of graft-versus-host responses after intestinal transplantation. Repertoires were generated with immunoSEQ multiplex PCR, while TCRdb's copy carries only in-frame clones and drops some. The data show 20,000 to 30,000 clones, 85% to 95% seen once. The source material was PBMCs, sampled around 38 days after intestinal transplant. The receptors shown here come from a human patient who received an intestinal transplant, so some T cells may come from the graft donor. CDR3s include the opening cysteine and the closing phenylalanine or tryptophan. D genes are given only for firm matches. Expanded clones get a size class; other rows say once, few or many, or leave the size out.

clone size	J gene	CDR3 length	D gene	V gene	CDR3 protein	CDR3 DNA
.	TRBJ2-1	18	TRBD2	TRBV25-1	CASSPGLADHSDWDEQFF	TGTGCCAGCTCTCCGGGACTAGCGGATCACTCCGACTGGGATGAGCAGTTCTTC
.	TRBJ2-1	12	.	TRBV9	CASSVTGNEQFF	TGTGCCAGCAGCGTAACGGGAAATGAGCAGTTCTTC
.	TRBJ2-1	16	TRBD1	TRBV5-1	CASPATGGPGRLEQFF	TGCGCCAGCCCCGCGACAGGGGGCCCCGGGCGCCTTGAGCAGTTCTTC
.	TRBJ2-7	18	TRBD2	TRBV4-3	CASSQGVAGGSFGVEQYF	TGCGCCAGCAGCCAAGGGGTAGCGGGGGGCTCTTTTGGGGTCGAGCAGTACTTC
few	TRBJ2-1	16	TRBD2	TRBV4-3	CASSQGLAGAYNEQFF	TGCGCCAGCAGCCAAGGACTAGCGGGAGCCTACAATGAGCAGTTCTTC
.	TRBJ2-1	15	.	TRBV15	CATSTSGSSYNEQFF	TGTGCCACCAGCACCAGCGGCAGCTCCTACAATGAGCAGTTCTTC
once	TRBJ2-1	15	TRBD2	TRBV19	CASSTGTTLYNEQFF	TGTGCCAGTAGTACCGGGACTACACTATACAATGAGCAGTTCTTC
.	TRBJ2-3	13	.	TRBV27	CASRSVGRLAQYF	TGTGCCAGCAGGTCAGTCGGGCGGCTTGCGCAGTATTTT
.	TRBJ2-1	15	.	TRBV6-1	CASSELHGNYNEQFF	TGTGCCAGCAGTGAATTGCACGGGAACTACAATGAGCAGTTCTTC
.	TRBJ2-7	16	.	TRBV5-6	CASSDNGRGPDYEQYF	TGTGCCAGCAGCGACAACGGTCGGGGGCCTGACTACGAGCAGTACTTC
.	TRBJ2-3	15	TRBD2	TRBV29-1	CSVILSGRAPDTQYF	TGCAGCGTAATATTAAGCGGGAGGGCCCCAGATACGCAGTATTTT
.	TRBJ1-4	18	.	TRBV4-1	CASSRGYYTGTLNEKLFF	TGCGCCAGCAGCCGAGGATATTATACAGGAACCCTTAATGAAAAACTGTTTTTT
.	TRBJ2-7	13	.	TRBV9	CASSPRGPYEQYF	TGTGCCAGCAGCCCCAGGGGACCCTACGAGCAGTACTTC
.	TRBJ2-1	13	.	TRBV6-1	CASSSLGYNEQFF	TGTGCCAGCAGTTCTTTAGGATACAATGAGCAGTTCTTC
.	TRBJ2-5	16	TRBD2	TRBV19	CASSTNLAGGRETQYF	TGTGCCAGTAGTACCAATCTAGCGGGAGGGCGGGAGACCCAGTACTTC
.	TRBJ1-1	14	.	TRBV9	CASSANSGDTEAFF	TGTGCCAGCAGCGCCAACTCAGGGGACACTGAAGCTTTCTTT
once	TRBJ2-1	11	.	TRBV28	CASRRDREQFF	TGTGCCAGCAGGCGCGACCGTGAGCAGTTCTTC
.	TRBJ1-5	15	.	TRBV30	CAWSVGLYSNQPQHF	TGTGCCTGGAGTGTGGGACTTTATAGCAATCAGCCCCAGCATTTT
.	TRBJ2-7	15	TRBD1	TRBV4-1	CASSPAQGASYEQYF	TGCGCCAGCAGCCCAGCTCAGGGGGCTAGCTACGAGCAGTACTTC
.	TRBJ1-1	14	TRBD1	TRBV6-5	CASSYLDRDTEAFF	TGTGCCAGCAGTTATCTCGACAGGGACACTGAAGCTTTCTTT
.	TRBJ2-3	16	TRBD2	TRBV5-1	CASSSLAGDSTDTQYF	TGCGCCAGCAGCTCCCTAGCGGGAGACAGCACAGATACGCAGTATTTT
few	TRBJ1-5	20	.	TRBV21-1	CASSNLIEGPPAIYNQPQHF	TGTGCCAGCAGCAATTTAATAGAGGGGCCACCCGCCATTTACAATCAGCCCCAGCATTTT
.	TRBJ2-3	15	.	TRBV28	CAGSFELDGPDTQYF	TGTGCCGGCAGTTTTGAACTAGACGGGCCAGATACGCAGTATTTT
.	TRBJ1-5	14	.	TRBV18	CASSPGGSNQPQHF	TGTGCCAGCTCACCAGGGGGGTCCAATCAGCCCCAGCATTTT
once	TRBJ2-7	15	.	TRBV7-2	CASSPSPAGPYEQYF	TGTGCCAGCAGCCCCTCACCAGCGGGCCCCTACGAGCAGTACTTC
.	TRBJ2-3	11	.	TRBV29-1	CSGTLGDTQYF	TGCAGCGGTACTCTAGGGGATACGCAGTATTTT
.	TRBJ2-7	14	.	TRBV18	CASSPLARAYEQYF	TGTGCCAGCTCACCACTAGCGAGAGCCTACGAGCAGTACTTC
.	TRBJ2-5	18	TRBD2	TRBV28	CASSLPGTSGRYRETQYF	TGTGCCAGCAGTTTACCCGGGACTAGCGGGAGATATAGGGAGACCCAGTACTTC
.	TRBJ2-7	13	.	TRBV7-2	CASSPRAHYEQYF	TGTGCCAGCAGCCCTAGGGCCCACTACGAGCAGTACTTC
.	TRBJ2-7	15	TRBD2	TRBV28	CASSFGTTDSYEQYF	TGTGCCAGCAGTTTCGGGACTACCGACTCCTACGAGCAGTACTTC
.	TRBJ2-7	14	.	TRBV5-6	CASSPQGYQDEQYF	TGTGCCAGCAGCCCCCAGGGTTATCAAGACGAGCAGTACTTC
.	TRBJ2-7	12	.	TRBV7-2	CASSFGLTEQYF	TGTGCCAGCAGCTTCGGTCTTACGGAGCAGTACTTC
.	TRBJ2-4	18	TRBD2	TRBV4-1	CASRRTLLAGGAKNIQYF	TGCGCCAGCAGACGAACTCTACTAGCGGGAGGTGCCAAAAACATTCAGTACTTC
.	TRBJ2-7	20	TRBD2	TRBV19	CASSIVLRVDLGLAAYEQYF	TGTGCCAGTAGTATAGTGCTTCGGGTTGATCTAGGGCTAGCGGCGTACGAGCAGTACTTC
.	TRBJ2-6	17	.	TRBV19	CASRVRRGRTGANVLTF	TGTGCCAGTAGAGTGAGAAGGGGTAGAACTGGGGCCAACGTCCTGACTTTC